This TCR beta chain was recorded in a study of neurological immune-mediated disorders. Time point indicated: technical triplicate 2. Study results and limitations: None of the CDR3 amino acid sequences of expanded clones recurred across subjects, suggesting private repertoires in all groups.

The table lists this clonotype with a count of one. The antigen is unknown. The ends were cut back, 7 bases at V and 5 bases at J, with 13 bases in the middle. CDR1 is MNHNY and CDR2 is SVGAGI in the germline V gene (reference sequence). The length of the CDR3 is 13 residues. TCRdb recomputed calls from the 5' RACE reads with MiXCR, one row per CDR3 protein. Of 25,000 to 35,000 distinct CDR3 sequences detected, 13% appear once; the ten largest clones hold under 6.5%. The rearrangement links TRBV6-6 to TRBJ2-3; D may be TRBD1 or TRBD2 (6 bases each). This TCR was recovered from a female donor with HTLV-1-associated myelopathy (HAM/TSP). Sequenced: CD4+ T cells from blood. CDR3 in amino acids: CASIEGGLDTQYF. CDR3 sequence (DNA): TGTGCCAGCATAGAGGGGGGTTTAGATACGCAGTATTTT.